These 7 T cell receptor beta chains share one sample of origin, sequenced in a study of blood T cell repertoires in COVID-19. Here immunoSEQ multiplex PCR was the method, and the copy in TCRdb shows in-frame clones only, minus some. Seen here are around 80,000 clones, 85% to 90% observed once, and the top ten hold around 0.58%. The specimen was peripheral blood. These receptors were obtained from a man in his 60s with acute or convalescent COVID-19.

This chain links TRBV7-8 with TRBJ2-7; TRBD2 aligns across 12 bases. The CDR3 covers 16 residues. Germline CDR1 reads SGHVS; CDR2 reads FQNEAQ. Trimming at V came to 4 bases and at J to 5 bases, leaving 9 bases not matched to a gene. This CDR3 is CASSSSTSGGHHEQYF. The CDR3, as DNA: TGTGCCAGCAGCTCGTCCACTAGCGGGGGGCACCACGAGCAGTACTTC.

The rearrangement uses TRBV12-5 and TRBJ1-5, with TRBD1 as a possible D gene (5 bases). Per the germline V gene, CDR1 is LGHNT and CDR2 is FRNRAP. The CDR3 has 15 residues. Trimming took 7 bases from V and 3 from J, leaving 16 bases between them. The CDR3 DNA reads TGTGCTAGTGCCCAAGAGGCAGGGTACAATCAGCCCCAGCATTTT. Encoded protein: CASAQEAGYNQPQHF.

This sequence joins TRBV29-1 and TRBJ1-2; the D gene is possibly TRBD1 (5 bases). There are 16 residues in the CDR3. V was trimmed by 4 bases and J by 4 bases, leaving 22 bases between them. Germline CDR1 is SQVTM and CDR2 is ANQGSEA. The CDR3 loop reads CSVASMGQGGPYGYTF. CDR3 bases: TGCAGCGTTGCCTCCATGGGGCAAGGTGGTCCCTATGGCTACACCTTC. Full variable domain (outside the CDR3, taken from reference TRBV29-1 and TRBJ1-2): SAVISQKPSRDICQRGTSLTIQCQVDSQVTMMFWYRQQPGQSLTLIATANQGSEATYESGFVIDKFPISRPNLTFSTLTVSNMSPEDSSIYLCSVASMGQGGPYGYTFGSGTRLTVV.

CDR3 DNA sequence: TGTGCCAGCAGCACCACGACAGGTTCTGGAAACACCATATATTTT. Translating it yields CASSTTTGSGNTIYF. The V call is TRBV9, the J call TRBJ1-3, with TRBD1 as a possible D gene (6 bases). The CDR3 totals 15 residues. Germline V gives CDR1 SGDLS, CDR2 YYNGEE. Trimming cost V 4 bases and J 1 base, with 12 bases left between them. The complete variable domain, with remaining parts taken from reference TRBV9 and TRBJ1-3, reads DSGVTQTPKHLITATGQRVTLRCSPRSGDLSVYWYQQSLDQGLQFLIQYYNGEERAKGNILERFSAQQFPDLHSELNLSSLELGDSALYFCASSTTTGSGNTIYFGEGSWLTVV.

The rearrangement links TRBV2 to TRBJ2-5, with 10 nucleotides matching TRBD1. The ends lost 6 bases at V and 5 bases at J; junction bases unmatched: 9. This CDR3 region has 15 residues. CDR1 is SNHLY, CDR2 FYNNEI, per germline. The CDR3 bases are TGTGCCAGCAGCCTCGGGACAGGGGATAGGGAGACCCAGTACTTC. Amino acid sequence: CASSLGTGDRETQYF.

The V call is TRBV5-4, the J call TRBJ1-2; 8 nucleotides align to TRBD1. Germline-derived CDR1 and CDR2 are SGHNT and YYREEE (reference sequence). The V segment lost 4 bases and the J segment 2 bases; nucleotides outside the gene matches: 4. The CDR3 is 14 amino acids. The chain's CDR3 is CASSARQGNYGYTF. Written as DNA, the CDR3 is TGTGCCAGCAGCGCGAGACAGGGGAACTATGGCTACACCTTC.

This sequence joins TRBV11-3 and TRBJ2-2; TRBD1 agrees at 8 bases. Germline assignment: CDR1 SGHNT and CDR2 YENEEA. The V and J ends lost 2 bases and 1 base, in that order; junction bases with no gene match: 0. The CDR3 has 15 amino acids. Here the CDR3 reads CASSLTGGNTGELFF. The CDR3 DNA reads as TGTGCCAGCAGCTTAACAGGGGGGAACACCGGGGAGCTGTTTTTT.